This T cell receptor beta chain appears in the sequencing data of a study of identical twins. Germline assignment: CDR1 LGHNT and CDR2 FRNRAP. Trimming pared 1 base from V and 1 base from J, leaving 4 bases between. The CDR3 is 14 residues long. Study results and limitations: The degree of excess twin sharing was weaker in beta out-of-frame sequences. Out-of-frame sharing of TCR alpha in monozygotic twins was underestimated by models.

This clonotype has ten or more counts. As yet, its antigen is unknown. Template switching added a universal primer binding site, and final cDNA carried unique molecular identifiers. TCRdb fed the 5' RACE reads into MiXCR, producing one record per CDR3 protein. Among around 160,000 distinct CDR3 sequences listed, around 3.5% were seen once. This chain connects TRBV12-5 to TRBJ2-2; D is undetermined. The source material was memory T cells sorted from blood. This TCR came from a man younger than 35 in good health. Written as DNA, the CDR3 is TGTGCTAGTGGTTTGGCAATGAACACCGGGGAGCTGTTTTTT. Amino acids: CASGLAMNTGELFF.